The 28 T cell receptor beta chains below all came from one sample that was sequenced in a study of shared clonotypes between healthy human individuals. Assay used: immunoSEQ multiplex PCR; TCRdb lists only in-frame clones, some missing. The sample yields 730,000 or so clones, 72% seen once. Sequencing used memory CD4+ T cells sorted from blood. The subset is: CD45RA-negative fraction. Receptors were obtained from a woman aged 25 to 39 in good health.

V and J are TRBV7-9 and TRBJ2-3; 11 bases are a match to TRBD2. This CDR3 is built from 15 residues. Germline assignment: CDR1 SEHNR and CDR2 FQNEAQ (reference sequence). Unmatched junction bases numbered 4, after V lost 6 bases and J lost 2 bases. The CDR3 protein is CASSPTSGITDTQYF. In DNA, the CDR3 is TGTGCCAGCAGTCCGACTAGCGGGATCACAGATACGCAGTATTTT.

Details on this clone: This sample includes further DNA sequences coding for the same CDR3. The CDR3 DNA follows: TGTGCCAGCTCACCAGGGGGAAATGAGCAGTTCTTC. Encoded protein: CASSPGGNEQFF. This chain connects TRBV18 to TRBJ2-1; D assignment may be TRBD1 or TRBD2 (5 bases each). The length of the CDR3 is 12 residues. Germline V gene sequence: CDR1 KGHSH, CDR2 LQKENI. V lost 2 bases and J 7 bases, leaving 6 bases between the germline ends.

The gene calls are TRBV18 and TRBJ2-1; 7 bases align to TRBD2. Losses at the gene ends were 6 bases for V and 6 bases for J; bases not matched to a gene: 11. From germline, CDR1 is KGHSH and CDR2 LQKENI. The CDR3 has 15 amino acids. The chain's CDR3 is CASSLQREPSNEQFF. CDR3 DNA: TGTGCCAGCTCCCTTCAGCGGGAACCGTCCAATGAGCAGTTCTTC.

V gene TRBV5-4 combines with J gene TRBJ1-4, with D tentatively TRBD1 (6 bases). The CDR3 totals 14 residues. The V end was cut by 4 bases, the J end by 8 bases, with 15 bases between. CDR1 is SGHNT, CDR2 YYREEE, per germline (reference sequence). Here the CDR3 reads CASSPGTYNEKLFF. DNA for the CDR3: TGTGCCAGCAGCCCCGGGACATACAACGAAAAACTGTTTTTT.

In this sample, this clone turned up a few times. V is TRBV6-5 and J is TRBJ2-1; tentative D call: TRBD2 (6 bases). This CDR3 comprises 14 residues. Trimming removed 3 bases from V and 8 bases from J, with 14 bases in between. CDR1 is MNHEY, CDR2 SVGAGI, per germline. The DNA for the CDR3 is TGTGCCAGCAGTTATCAGCGGGCTGGCCATGAGCAGTTCTTC. Residues: CASSYQRAGHEQFF.

J is TRBJ2-5 and V is TRBV6-6; a possible D gene is TRBD1 (6 bases). Germline CDR1 is MNHNY and CDR2 is SVGAGI (reference sequence). The V end lost 4 bases, the J end lost 2 bases, and 11 bases lay between the germline ends. CDR3 size: 14 residues. CDR3 loop: CASSSRGPQETQYF. The CDR3 DNA sequence: TGTGCCAGCAGTTCCAGGGGCCCTCAAGAGACCCAGTACTTC.

This clone was seen only a few times. CDR3 in DNA: TGTGCCAGTAGGCAAATGGGGGAGGGGCCGAGCTCTGGAAACACCATATATTTT. Translated: CASRQMGEGPSSGNTIYF. This chain connects TRBV19 to TRBJ1-3, with a tentative D call TRBD1 (5 bases). This CDR3 has 18 residues. Trimming took off 6 bases at V and 0 bases at J, with 21 bases between the two ends. The germline CDR1 and CDR2 sequences are LNHDA and SQIVND (reference sequence).

The chain is built from TRBV28 and TRBJ2-7; 10 nucleotides line up with TRBD1. CDR1 and CDR2 (germline): MDHEN, SYDVKM. The CDR3 length is 15 residues. Trimming at V came to 8 bases and at J to 2 bases, leaving 9 bases not matched to a gene. In DNA, the CDR3 is TGTGCCAGCCCGCCACAGGGACAGGGGCCCTACGAGCAGTACTTC. Its translation is CASPPQGQGPYEQYF.

This clone was seen many times. V and J are TRBV19 and TRBJ1-5; no firm D call. V was trimmed by 7 bases and J by 0 bases, leaving 13 bases between them. The CDR3 is 15 amino acids. Germline V lookup: CDR1 LNHDA, CDR2 SQIVND (reference sequence). The CDR3 loop reads CASTGNEYSNQPQHF. CDR3 nucleotides: TGTGCCAGTACCGGAAACGAATATAGCAATCAGCCCCAGCATTTT.

This sequence joins TRBV18 and TRBJ2-1, with a weak D call TRBD1 (6 bases). CDR3 size: 14 residues. Germline assignment: CDR1 KGHSH and CDR2 LQKENI. V lost 4 bases to trimming and J lost 10 bases, with 17 bases between them. The CDR3 DNA sequence: TGTGCCAGCTCACAAACCGGACAGTCGATAGAGCAGTTCTTC. This sequence encodes CASSQTGQSIEQFF.

This chain links TRBV7-9 with TRBJ2-1, with 10 bases fitting TRBD2. CDR1 and CDR2 (germline): SEHNR, FQNEAQ (reference sequence). Trimming at V came to 5 bases and at J to 1 base, leaving 5 bases not matched to a gene. This CDR3 is built from 16 residues. The CDR3 sequence: CASSKTSGTSYNEQFF. The CDR3, as DNA: TGTGCCAGCAGCAAAACTAGCGGGACTTCCTACAATGAGCAGTTCTTC.

Worth noting for this clone: Other nucleotide sequences from this sample produce the same CDR3. This sequence joins TRBV7-2 and TRBJ1-5; no clear D. Trimming shortened V by 5 bases and J by 1 base, and 12 bases separated the two germline ends. Germline CDR1 is SGHTA and CDR2 is FQGNSA. This CDR3 contains 15 residues. CDR3 nucleotide sequence: TGTGCCAGCAGCCCGGACGCGTTGAGCAATCAGCCCCAGCATTTT. Translated, it gives CASSPDALSNQPQHF.

The rearrangement uses TRBV29-1 and TRBJ2-7, with TRBD1 matching 12 bases. Germline values: CDR1 SQVTM, CDR2 ANQGSEA. The CDR3 contains 13 residues. V lost 6 bases to trimming and J lost 6 bases; unmatched junction nucleotides: 6. DNA of the CDR3: TGCAGCGTGGGGGACAGGGGGCTCGGCGAGCAGTACTTC. Translated: CSVGDRGLGEQYF.

The chain joins TRBV19 to TRBJ2-2, with D hard to call. From germline, CDR1 is LNHDA and CDR2 SQIVND (reference sequence). V gave up 6 bases and J gave up 0 bases, with 11 bases separating them. CDR3 length: 15 amino acids. The CDR3 region is CASSGTVSNTGELFF. CDR3 bases: TGTGCCAGTAGCGGTACAGTATCGAACACCGGGGAGCTGTTTTTT.

The chain uses TRBV5-1 and TRBJ2-1; a weak D match, TRBD2 (6 bases). The CDR3 is 18 residues long. In germline, CDR1 is SGHRS, CDR2 YFSETQ. Trimming removed 4 bases from V and 1 base from J, with 21 bases in between. Here the CDR3 reads CASSTGALSGRSYNEQFF. The CDR3 coding sequence is TGCGCCAGCAGCACGGGAGCTCTCTCTGGGAGATCCTACAATGAGCAGTTCTTC.

The chain employs TRBV18 and TRBJ2-2; 10 bases fit TRBD2. The V gene's germline CDR1 is KGHSH and CDR2 LQKENI. This CDR3 region has 17 residues. The junction had 8 bases not matched to a gene; V was cut back by 3 bases and J by 4 bases. The CDR3 here is CASSPRSASGGTGELFF. The CDR3 DNA follows: TGTGCCAGCTCACCGCGGTCGGCTAGCGGGGGCACCGGGGAGCTGTTTTTT.

The J gene is TRBJ1-4, the V gene TRBV7-2; no clear D. Germline V gives CDR1 SGHTA, CDR2 FQGNSA. The germline V and J ends were trimmed by 5 bases and 7 bases, with 20 bases remaining between them. The CDR3 sequence is 16 residues long. The CDR3 spells CASSRPSHPMPEKLFF. The CDR3 DNA reads TGTGCCAGCAGCCGCCCGTCCCACCCTATGCCTGAAAAACTGTTTTTT. Combining the CDR3 with reference TRBV7-2 and TRBJ1-4 gives the whole variable domain GAGVSQSPSNKVTEKGKDVELRCDPISGHTALYWYRQSLGQGLEFLIYFQGNSAPDKSGLPSDRFSAERTGGSVSTLTIQRTQQEDSAVYLCASSRPSHPMPEKLFFGSGTQLSVL.

This chain joins TRBV4-2 and TRBJ2-3, with a possible D match to TRBD2 (6 bases). The CDR3 totals 16 residues. Trimming took off 1 base at V and 5 bases at J, with 16 bases between the two ends. CDR1 and CDR2 from the germline V gene are LGHNA and YNFKEQ. The CDR3 sequence is CASSQATGRLVDTQYF. Written as DNA, the CDR3 is TGTGCCAGCAGCCAAGCAACGGGGAGGCTGGTAGATACGCAGTATTTT.

The chain links TRBV10-2 to TRBJ1-5; no clear D. This CDR3 is 13 amino acids long. Germline CDR1 is WSHSY and CDR2 is SAAADI. Trimming took 0 bases from V and 5 from J, leaving 5 bases between them. The CDR3, as DNA: TGCGCCAGCAGTGAGTCGGGGTATCAGCCCCAGCATTTT. This encodes CASSESGYQPQHF.

V usage is TRBV28 and J usage is TRBJ2-3; D is tentatively TRBD1 or TRBD2 (5 bases each). Germline V gives CDR1 MDHEN, CDR2 SYDVKM. Trimming left V 6 bases short and J 11 bases short, with 21 bases between. The CDR3 is 14 amino acids. CDR3 sequence reads: CASSSGAISLEQYF. The CDR3 nucleotides are TGTGCCAGCAGCTCCGGGGCTATCTCCCTTGAGCAGTATTTT.

The rearrangement uses TRBV6-1 and TRBJ2-2; 10 positions match TRBD2. CDR3 size: 16 residues. The V and J ends lost 0 bases and 3 bases, in that order; junction bases with no gene match: 1. Germline CDR1 is MNHNS and CDR2 is SASEGT. The CDR3 reads CASSEALAGYTGELFF. CDR3 nucleotides: TGTGCCAGCAGTGAAGCACTAGCGGGGTACACCGGGGAGCTGTTTTTT.

The CDR3 region has the DNA TGCGCCAGCAGACCTAGCGGGAGTCCCTACAATGAGCAGTTCTTC. This encodes CASRPSGSPYNEQFF. The rearrangement links TRBV5-1 to TRBJ2-1; 10 nucleotides align to TRBD2. There are 15 residues in the CDR3. The germline V gene encodes CDR1 SGHRS and CDR2 YFSETQ. The junction had 4 bases not matched to a gene; V was cut back by 5 bases and J by 2 bases.

A note on this clone: The sample contains more than one DNA sequence encoding this CDR3. The chain employs TRBV18 and TRBJ2-3; D unresolved. V dropped 2 bases and J dropped 0 bases, with 3 bases sitting between them. Germline CDR1 and CDR2: KGHSH and LQKENI. The CDR3 consists of 13 residues. This CDR3 reads CASSPTSTDTQYF. In DNA, the CDR3 is TGTGCCAGCTCACCAACTAGCACAGATACGCAGTATTTT.

The chain carries TRBV5-6 and TRBJ2-1; D perhaps matches TRBD2 (5 bases). Trimming stripped 2 bases from V and 6 bases from J, with 15 bases between. The CDR3 extends over 15 amino acids. Germline values: CDR1 SGHDT, CDR2 YYEEEE. The CDR3, as DNA: TGTGCCAGCAGCTTTGGTAATGCAGCGGCCAATGAGCAGTTCTTC. This sequence encodes CASSFGNAAANEQFF.

The V and J genes are TRBV5-5 and TRBJ2-7; D call uncertain. V lost 2 bases to trimming and J lost 6 bases, with 15 bases between them. Germline V CDR1 and CDR2: SGHKS, YYEKEE (reference sequence). The length of the CDR3 is 14 residues. This CDR3 is CASSLVSASTEQYF. DNA for the CDR3: TGTGCCAGCAGCTTAGTGTCAGCATCGACCGAGCAGTACTTC.

This clone turned up a few times. V and J are TRBV28 and TRBJ1-5; TRBD1 aligns across 10 bases. The V gene's germline CDR1 is MDHEN and CDR2 SYDVKM. J lost 3 bases, V lost 3 bases, and 5 bases had no gene match. The CDR3 has 16 amino acids. CDR3 DNA sequence: TGTGCCAGCAGTTTTGAGGGGACAGGGGTCAATCAGCCCCAGCATTTT. Amino acid sequence: CASSFEGTGVNQPQHF.

The chain couples TRBV19 to TRBJ1-1; perhaps TRBD1 as D (6 bases). V lost 1 base and J 7 bases, leaving 19 bases between the germline ends. The CDR3 length is 16 residues. Germline V lookup: CDR1 LNHDA, CDR2 SQIVND (reference sequence). This CDR3 is CASSIAEGQPEGEAFF. DNA for the CDR3: TGTGCCAGTAGTATAGCCGAGGGACAACCCGAGGGTGAAGCTTTCTTT.

The genes are TRBV27 and TRBJ2-7; 7 nucleotides match TRBD2. Germline CDR1 is MNHEY and CDR2 is SMNVEV (reference sequence). The CDR3 totals 14 residues. With V trimmed by 3 bases and J by 5 bases, 7 bases remained unmatched. CDR3 amino acids: CASSLGGNRDEQYF. The CDR3 DNA reads TGTGCCAGCAGTTTGGGGGGGAATCGTGACGAGCAGTACTTC.